These 30 T cell receptor beta chains were sequenced from one sample in a study of T cell repertoires in cytomegalovirus infection. One entry per CDR3 protein, called by TCRdb with MiXCR from the reads. This table holds about 190,000 distinct CDR3 sequences, roughly 9% found once. Material: PBMCs. The receptors derive from a human donor in good health (CMV status not recorded). Some clones in this sample may be carry-over from other donors' samples.

The V gene is TRBV28, the J gene TRBJ1-5; 7 bases map to TRBD1. The CDR3 is 15 residues long. Trimming at V came to 3 bases and at J to 4 bases, leaving 6 bases not matched to a gene. Germline assignment: CDR1 MDHEN and CDR2 SYDVKM. CDR3: CASSFLQGDNQPQHF. The CDR3, as DNA: TGTGCCAGCAGTTTTCTGCAGGGGGATAATCAGCCCCAGCATTTT.

This clonotype occurred many times. This rearrangement joins TRBV7-2 to TRBJ1-5, with no clear D. From germline, CDR1 is SGHTA and CDR2 FQGNSA. CDR3 size: 13 residues. V was cut by 3 bases and J by 5 bases, with 8 bases left in between. CDR3 loop: CASSFVGDQPQHF. The CDR3 nucleotides read TGTGCCAGCAGCTTTGTCGGGGATCAGCCCCAGCATTTT.

This clonotype was found a few times. The rearrangement uses TRBV19 and TRBJ1-5; D gene unclear. Germline-derived CDR1 and CDR2 are LNHDA and SQIVND (reference sequence). The V and J ends lost 6 bases and 3 bases respectively, with 6 bases between them. The CDR3 consists of 12 residues. CDR3 bases: TGTGCCAGTAGCCCGAACAATCAGCCCCAGCATTTT. Translating gives CASSPNNQPQHF.

The rearrangement uses TRBV6-1 and TRBJ2-7; 8 nucleotides agree with TRBD1. V lost 6 bases to trimming and J lost 3 bases; unmatched junction nucleotides: 7. Per germline, CDR1 MNHNS and CDR2 SASEGT. The CDR3 loop spans 14 amino acids. CDR3 sequence: CASRDRASYYEQYF. The CDR3 DNA is TGTGCCAGCAGGGACAGGGCTTCATACTACGAGCAGTACTTC.

This clonotype was seen more than once but under ten times. V usage is TRBV10-1 and J usage is TRBJ2-1, with 10 bases aligning to TRBD2. This CDR3 has 13 residues. With V trimmed by 6 bases and J by 7 bases, 3 bases remained unmatched. The germline gives CDR1 WNHNN, CDR2 SYGVQD (reference sequence). The CDR3 nucleotides are TGCGCCAGCAGAGCGGGGGGGGGAAATGAGCAGTTCTTC. Its translation is CASRAGGGNEQFF.

Many counts were recorded for this clonotype. CDR3 sequence: CASSRRGTEAFF. CDR3 DNA: TGTGCCAGCAGCCGCCGAGGGACAGAAGCTTTCTTT. The chain carries TRBV7-2 and TRBJ1-1; tentatively, D is TRBD1 (6 bases). The CDR3 length is 12 residues. Trimming stripped 5 bases from V and 8 bases from J, with 12 bases between. Germline V gene sequence: CDR1 SGHTA, CDR2 FQGNSA.

This clonotype was observed many times. The chain recombines TRBV28 with TRBJ1-2; D uncertain. This CDR3 has 14 residues. CDR1 is MDHEN and CDR2 is SYDVKM in the germline V gene. V lost 5 bases and J 0 bases, leaving 10 bases between the germline ends. CDR3 protein: CASSGSDSNYGYTF. The CDR3 bases are TGTGCCAGCAGTGGCTCGGATTCTAACTATGGCTACACCTTC.

This clonotype was counted at least ten times. V and J are TRBV4-1 and TRBJ2-1; 9 positions agree with TRBD2. CDR1 and CDR2 (germline): MGHRA, YSYEKL. The junction had 15 bases not matched to a gene; V was cut back by 1 base and J by 8 bases. CDR3 length equals 18 residues. CDR3 protein: CASSQVPSGMSLQDEQFF. In nucleotides, the CDR3 is TGCGCCAGCAGCCAAGTTCCTAGCGGGATGTCGCTACAGGATGAGCAGTTCTTC.

This clonotype has at least ten counts. The chain has TRBV7-2 and TRBJ2-1; 10 bases map to TRBD1. The CDR3 totals 15 residues. The V gene end was trimmed by 5 bases and the J gene end by 6 bases; junction bases not matched to a gene: 7. Germline V gene sequence: CDR1 SGHTA, CDR2 FQGNSA. The CDR3 DNA is TGTGCCAGCAGCCTGGGACAGGGGAGGTTCAATGAGCAGTTCTTC. Amino acid sequence: CASSLGQGRFNEQFF.

This clonotype was detected many times. This chain uses TRBV19 with TRBJ2-7; TRBD1 matches at 8 bases. This CDR3 has 14 residues. Germline V lookup: CDR1 LNHDA, CDR2 SQIVND (reference sequence). After removal of 1 base from V and 2 bases from J, the junction contained 1 base not matched to a gene. The CDR3 DNA is TGTGCCAGTAGTATAGGGACAGGGACCTACGAGCAGTACTTC. Its protein is CASSIGTGTYEQYF.

This chain uses TRBV20-1 with TRBJ1-2, with D perhaps matching TRBD1 (6 bases). V was clipped by 0 bases and J by 7 bases, with 18 bases between them. The CDR3 has 15 residues. The germline gives CDR1 DFQATT, CDR2 SNEGSKA (reference sequence). The CDR3 sequence is CSARDTGRERFGYTF. The CDR3 DNA follows: TGCAGTGCTAGAGACACAGGGAGGGAGAGATTTGGCTACACCTTC.

This clonotype was detected only a few times. The chain links TRBV7-2 to TRBJ2-5; D unresolved. CDR1 is SGHTA, CDR2 FQGNSA, per germline. The V gene lost 2 bases and the J gene lost 3 bases, with 10 bases spanning the gap. The CDR3 is 14 amino acids. CDR3 region: CASSLWGGKETQYF. The CDR3 bases are TGTGCCAGCAGCTTATGGGGTGGAAAAGAGACCCAGTACTTC.

This clonotype was observed a handful of times. This chain connects TRBV6-2 or TRBV6-3 to TRBJ2-2, with D unclear. Germline CDR1 reads MNHEY; CDR2 reads SVGEGT. V shed 7 bases and J shed 4 bases, with 16 bases lying between them. The CDR3 extends over 15 amino acids. CDR3 DNA sequence: TGTGCCAGCACTCTAACCGACCCGAGCACCGGGGAGCTGTTTTTT. Its protein product is CASTLTDPSTGELFF.

This clonotype was recorded many times. The rearrangement joins TRBV7-8 to TRBJ1-2, with D perhaps TRBD1 (6 bases). This CDR3 region has 12 residues. Between the trimmed V and J ends, which lost 5 bases and 8 bases, there was a span of 12 bases. CDR1 and CDR2 (germline): SGHVS, FQNEAQ. CDR3 bases: TGTGCCAGCAGCCTAGGACAGTTCGGCTACACCTTC. It yields the protein CASSLGQFGYTF. Together with reference TRBV7-8 and TRBJ1-2, the CDR3 gives the full variable domain: GAGVSQSPRYKVAKRGQDVALRCDPISGHVSLFWYQQALGQGPEFLTYFQNEAQLDKSGLPSDRFFAERPEGSVSTLKIQRTQQEDSAVYLCASSLGQFGYTFGSGTRLTVV.

This clonotype was recorded many times. CDR3 DNA sequence: TGTGCCAGCAGCCTAGACAGTCTAGGGCTGAACACTGAAGCTTTCTTT. Protein product: CASSLDSLGLNTEAFF. The chain carries TRBV7-8 and TRBJ1-1, with D perhaps matching TRBD1 (5 bases). Germline V gene data show CDR1 as SGHVS and CDR2 as FQNEAQ. The CDR3 extends over 16 amino acids. V was clipped by 5 bases and J by 0 bases, with 16 bases between them.

There are many counts of this clonotype. The chain is built from TRBV7-2 and TRBJ2-5; D is perhaps TRBD2 (6 bases). This CDR3 spans 13 amino acids. The germline V gene encodes CDR1 SGHTA and CDR2 FQGNSA. V was cut by 8 bases and J by 1 base, with 11 bases left in between. CDR3 sequence: CASARGGQETQYF. In nucleotides, the CDR3 is TGTGCCAGCGCGCGGGGCGGCCAAGAGACCCAGTACTTC. The entire variable domain, with the rest obtained from reference TRBV7-2 and TRBJ2-5, is as follows: GAGVSQSPSNKVTEKGKDVELRCDPISGHTALYWYRQSLGQGLEFLIYFQGNSAPDKSGLPSDRFSAERTGGSVSTLTIQRTQQEDSAVYLCASARGGQETQYFGPGTRLLVL.

There are many counts of this clonotype. The chain is built from TRBV28 and TRBJ2-3; D gene unclear. Germline V gene data show CDR1 as MDHEN and CDR2 as SYDVKM. V was pared by 10 bases and J by 0 bases, with 11 bases between. The CDR3 is 13 residues long. DNA of the CDR3: TGTGCCATCAAGACTCCTAGCACAGATACGCAGTATTTT. Translation: CAIKTPSTDTQYF.

CDR3 DNA sequence: TGTGCCAGCAGCGTAGCGGGAGGGAGCGAGCAGTACTTC. Protein: CASSVAGGSEQYF. V is TRBV5-6 and J is TRBJ2-7, with 11 nucleotides matching TRBD2. This CDR3 is 13 amino acids long. V shed 4 bases and J 6 bases; nucleotides not matched to a gene: 3. CDR1 and CDR2 from the germline V gene are SGHDT and YYEEEE.

This chain connects TRBV20-1 to TRBJ1-6; the match to TRBD1 covers 11 bases. The junction had 7 bases not matched to a gene; V was cut back by 3 bases and J by 6 bases. Germline V gene sequence: CDR1 DFQATT, CDR2 SNEGSKA (reference sequence). This CDR3 has 16 amino acids. The CDR3 is CSASPIGTGGNSPLHF. The CDR3 DNA reads as TGCAGTGCTAGTCCCATCGGGACAGGGGGTAATTCACCCCTCCACTTT.

This clonotype came up many times. The CDR3 region has the DNA TGCGCCAGCAGTGAAACGACTAGCGGGAGCAACGAGCAGTACTTC. This translates into CASSETTSGSNEQYF. This chain connects TRBV10-2 to TRBJ2-7, with TRBD2 matching 12 bases. With 3 bases clipped from V and 5 bases from J, the junction kept 5 bases outside the gene matches. This CDR3 region has 15 residues. Per germline, CDR1 WSHSY and CDR2 SAAADI.

This clonotype was found many times. V usage is TRBV7-9 and J usage is TRBJ2-5, with 7 bases matching TRBD1. Trimming at V came to 7 bases and at J to 2 bases, leaving 7 bases not matched to a gene. This CDR3 has 14 amino acids. Germline V gene data show CDR1 as SEHNR and CDR2 as FQNEAQ (reference sequence). CDR3 DNA: TGTGCCAGCACCGATTCAGGGGGTCAAGAGACCCAGTACTTC. Amino acid sequence: CASTDSGGQETQYF.

This clonotype has just a few counts. This sequence joins TRBV20-1 and TRBJ2-2; possibly TRBD1 for D (6 bases). From germline, CDR1 is DFQATT and CDR2 SNEGSKA (reference sequence). CDR3 length equals 15 residues. V dropped 2 bases and J dropped 5 bases, with 15 bases sitting between them. CDR3 in amino acids: CSARLGAAKTGELFF. The CDR3 DNA sequence: TGCAGTGCTAGACTGGGGGCGGCCAAAACCGGGGAGCTGTTTTTT.

This clonotype was observed at least ten times. The V and J genes are TRBV12-3 or TRBV12-4 and TRBJ2-7, with D tentatively TRBD2 (5 bases). This CDR3 is 14 amino acids long. V gave up 0 bases and J gave up 2 bases, with 8 bases separating them. The CDR3 spells CASSLAGVAYEQYF. DNA for the CDR3: TGTGCCAGCAGTTTAGCCGGGGTTGCCTACGAGCAGTACTTC.

This clonotype was seen many times. The rearrangement uses TRBV6-2 or TRBV6-3 and TRBJ2-2; D unresolved. Germline loops: CDR1 MNHEY, CDR2 SVGEGT. This CDR3 comprises 15 residues. V was pared by 0 bases and J by 9 bases, with 14 bases between. CDR3 region: CASSYSMAFRRELFF. The CDR3 DNA reads TGTGCCAGCAGTTACTCGATGGCATTCCGCCGGGAGCTGTTTTTT.

In this sample, this clonotype turned up a few times. The chain carries TRBV12-3 or TRBV12-4 and TRBJ1-5; D ambiguous. Trimming removed 2 bases from V and 7 bases from J, with 6 bases in between. The CDR3 has 12 residues. Here the CDR3 reads CASSLRMQPQHF. CDR3 DNA sequence: TGTGCCAGCAGTTTAAGGATGCAGCCCCAGCATTTT.

This clonotype was detected ten times or more. The rearrangement links TRBV7-2 to TRBJ1-5; D is unclear. Trimming cost V 3 bases and J 0 bases, with 9 bases left between them. The CDR3 is made up of 15 amino acids. From germline, CDR1 is SGHTA and CDR2 FQGNSA. CDR3 protein: CASSFAGDSNQPQHF. The CDR3 region has the DNA TGTGCCAGCAGCTTTGCAGGAGATAGCAATCAGCCCCAGCATTTT.

This clonotype showed up many times. The J gene is TRBJ2-1, the V gene TRBV19, with D possibly called TRBD1 or TRBD2 (5 bases each). Germline CDR1 reads LNHDA; CDR2 reads SQIVND (reference sequence). Trimming took 7 bases from V and 6 from J, leaving 16 bases between them. This CDR3 has 14 residues. DNA for the CDR3: TGTGCCAGTAACCCTGCCGGGACCCCCAATGAGCAGTTCTTC. Translating it yields CASNPAGTPNEQFF.

This clonotype showed up many times. The chain employs TRBV7-9 and TRBJ2-5; 14 bases agree with TRBD2. Germline-derived CDR1 and CDR2 are SEHNR and FQNEAQ (reference sequence). The J segment lost 5 bases and the V segment lost 4 bases, leaving 18 bases of the junction unmatched. This CDR3 contains 20 residues. The CDR3 DNA sequence: TGTGCCAGCAGCTCACCCCCGGGACTAGCGGGGGATATCGTCTTGGAGACCCAGTACTTC. Its translation is CASSSPPGLAGDIVLETQYF.

This clonotype has at least ten counts. V and J are TRBV7-2 and TRBJ2-3; D is undetermined. This CDR3 comprises 13 residues. V lost 3 bases, J lost 5 bases, and 9 bases lay in between. The V gene's germline CDR1 is SGHTA and CDR2 FQGNSA. The CDR3 here is CASSFVSLDTQYF. CDR3 nucleotides: TGTGCCAGCAGCTTCGTATCCCTAGATACGCAGTATTTT.

This clonotype came up many times. The chain is built from TRBV28 and TRBJ1-2; weak D call: TRBD1 (5 bases). V was cut by 5 bases and J by 8 bases, with 9 bases left in between. The CDR3 extends over 11 amino acids. Germline assignment: CDR1 MDHEN and CDR2 SYDVKM. CDR3 residues: CASSQNRGYTF. DNA of the CDR3: TGTGCCAGCAGTCAAAACAGGGGCTACACCTTC.